These T cell receptor beta chains were read from a single sample in a study of T cell responses to AZD1222 COVID-19 vaccine. Produced via immunoSEQ multiplex PCR; TCRdb's table is partial and in-frame only. The sample includes roughly 56,000 clones, about 81% of them seen just once. The sample was peripheral blood, taken 28 days after the second AZD1222 dose. The receptors were gathered from an adult who received the AZD1222 COVID-19 vaccine. The CDR3 runs from the conserved cysteine through the conserved F or W. The D gene is left open where the match is weak. The size of a clone is reported for some rows only, either as once, few or many, or as a class for expanded clones.

v_gene	abundance	j_gene	d_gene	CDR3nt	CDR3aa
TRBV19	.	TRBJ2-7	.	TGTGCCAGTAGTGACCACAGTAAAGGGGGGGTCTACGAGCAGTACTTC	CASSDHSKGGVYEQYF
TRBV7-9	.	TRBJ1-1	TRBD1	TGTGCCAGCAGCTCAGAGGACAGGGGGCAGAACACTGAAGCTTTCTTT	CASSSEDRGQNTEAFF
TRBV6-5	.	TRBJ1-1	.	TGTGCCAGCGAAAGATATTCGATGAACACTGAAGCTTTCTTT	CASERYSMNTEAFF
TRBV3-1/TRBV3-2	.	TRBJ2-6	.	TGTGCCCGCGGGGGCAGGGGGTGCGGGGCCAACGTCCTGACTTTC	CARGGRGCGANVLTF
TRBV7-2	.	TRBJ2-7	.	TGTGCCAGCGGCGCCAACTACGAGCAGTACTTC	CASGANYEQYF
TRBV7-3	.	TRBJ2-1	.	TGTGCCAGCAGCTCTCGACTAGGGAACAATGAGCAGTTCTTC	CASSSRLGNNEQFF
TRBV11-2	.	TRBJ2-7	TRBD2	TGTGCCAGCAGCTTACGGGCTAGCGGGAACTACGAGCAGTACTTC	CASSLRASGNYEQYF
TRBV28	.	TRBJ2-7	.	TGTGCCAGCAGTTTGGGTCGGAACTACGAGCAGTACTTC	CASSLGRNYEQYF
TRBV19	.	TRBJ1-5	TRBD1	TGTGCCAGTAGTGAGTCAGGGGGAAGAGGTCAGCCCCAGCATTTT	CASSESGGRGQPQHF
TRBV27	.	TRBJ2-7	TRBD1	TGTGCCAGCAGCCGGACAGGGGGCTACTACGAGCAGTACTTC	CASSRTGGYYEQYF
TRBV6-4	.	TRBJ2-2	.	TGTGCCAGCAGTAGGGGGACCAACACCGGGGAGCTGTTTTTT	CASSRGTNTGELFF
TRBV19	.	TRBJ1-2	.	TGTGCCAGTACACCGGGTCCCTATGGCTACACCTTC	CASTPGPYGYTF
TRBV27	.	TRBJ2-1	TRBD2	TGTGCCAGCACCCTTAGGCCTAGCGGGAACAATGAGCAGTTCTTC	CASTLRPSGNNEQFF
TRBV6-2/TRBV6-3	.	TRBJ2-7	.	TGTGCCAGCAGTTACATCGGCAATCCCTACGAGCAGTACTTC	CASSYIGNPYEQYF
TRBV6-4	few	TRBJ2-1	TRBD1	TGTGCCAGCAGTGATACAGGGGGCTCCTACAATGAGCAGTTCTTC	CASSDTGGSYNEQFF
TRBV28	.	TRBJ2-1	.	TGTGCCAGCAGATCAGGGGGGGGAAATGAGCAGTTCTTC	CASRSGGGNEQFF
TRBV28	.	TRBJ2-4	.	TGTGCCAGCCACGCCGAACTAGCCAAAAACATTCAGTACTTC	CASHAELAKNIQYF